This TCR beta chain comes out of a study of T cells after yellow fever vaccination. Across the whole study: Fractions low in cell number were prepared with SMART-Seq v4 Ultra Low Input. Points from the study as a whole: Researchers report a weaker secondary response that nonetheless peaked faster, day 5 versus 15. Reappearance after the booster was observed for most primary-vaccination clones (96% CD4, less than 90% CD8).

V lost 2 bases and J lost 0; bases outside the gene matches: 13. Germline V gene lookup returns CDR1 SQVTM and CDR2 ANQGSEA. CDR3 size: 17 residues. The study made its TCR cDNA through 5'RACE template switching. That step introduced a universal primer site along with UMIs. MiXCR, applied by TCRdb to the 5' RACE reads, yields one record per CDR3 protein. The sample lists 25,000 to 35,000 distinct CDR3 sequences, 5% seen once, with 35% to 50% in the top ten. This clonotype was found many times. Its target is unknown. The gene calls are TRBV29-1 and TRBJ2-7; 7 bases match TRBD1. This specimen consisted of CD8+ T cells sorted from PBMCs, obtained 10 days after the yellow fever booster vaccination. This clonotype originated in a man between 25 and 39 years old who received the YFV17D yellow fever vaccine. For the CDR3, the DNA is TGCAGCGTTGAACTCGCCCGCACAGGGGCCTTCTCCTACGAGCAGTACTTC. Its translation is CSVELARTGAFSYEQYF.